This T cell receptor (beta chain) was identified during a study of identical twins. This clonotype was seen only a few times. CDR1 and CDR2 (germline): MNHEY, SVGEGT. The CDR3 length is 13 residues. V lost 0 bases to trimming and J lost 7 bases, with 7 bases between them. TCRdb used MiXCR to reprocess the 5' RACE reads, holding one entry per CDR3 protein. The profile shows hundreds of thousands of distinct CDR3 sequences, roughly 20% of them singletons. Healthy Caucasians provided all donations. Separately, the same data were catalogued under a study of T cells expressing NK-cell markers.

The sequence was collected from a woman aged 18-29 years in good health. The sample was PBMCs. This chain links TRBV6-2 or TRBV6-3 with TRBJ2-1; D is ambiguous. The DNA for the CDR3 is TGTGCCAGCAGTTACTCCTGGGTGAATGAGCAGTTCTTC. Translating it yields CASSYSWVNEQFF.